Described below is a single TCR beta chain sequence and its context. This clone's antigen is unknown. Base qualities are not at hand, and no much larger clone is one base apart. This sample is drawn from a study of T cells in Graves' hyperthyroidism and ophthalmopathy (dated by TCRdb to between 2018 and 2020). In the study overall: Peripheral blood samples were taken at the time of initial diagnosis, prior to any treatment. The study also compared thyroid tissue and blood T-cell repertoires from several Graves' hyperthyroidism patients. A discovery cohort of 95 to 100 patients, about 43 with Graves' ophthalmopathy and 55 to 60 with stable Graves' hyperthyroidism, was used to find distinguishing TCR V-J signatures. TCR Vbeta CDR3 sequencing of 120 to 150 peripheral blood samples (43 ophthalmopathy, roughly 74 hyperthyroidism and roughly 17 progressor patients) is reported in the paper. After blood sampling, hyperthyroidism patients were treated with methimazole at a starting dose of 30 mg daily, and ophthalmopathy patients were treated with high-dose intravenous methylprednisolone. Whether ophthalmopathy could be predicted prospectively was tested in an independent validation cohort made up of roughly 19 hyperthyroidism patients plus 17 patients who later progressed to ophthalmopathy. The approximately 100 discovery patients were randomly split 7:3 into training and test sets.

TCR beta CDR3 regions were amplified from RNA transcripts. The first round of RT-PCR for the TCR CDR3 was performed with the HTBI primer set and the Qiagen OneStep RT-PCR kit. The libraries were constructed in a second round of multiplex PCR and then size-selected and purified. The libraries were sequenced on an Illumina HiSeq2000 using paired-end 100 bp reads. In the original analysis: Raw data were processed with SOAPnuke, discarding reads with adapters, uncalled bases, mean Phred below 15, or no exact constant-primer or identifier match. COPE v1.2.5 was used to merge the high-quality paired reads, and each unique nucleotide sequence was defined as a clonotype. MiTCR v1.1 was used to align the clonotypes against IMGT TRBV, TRBD and TRBJ reference segments. Analysis was restricted to V-J combinations with a frequency above 0.0001, which covered roughly 99% of repertoires. The TCS score was defined as F50 (clonal expansion) divided by E x V (chaos), with BLOSUM62-based TCRdist calculated between CDR3 peptides within each V-J. Welch's t-statistics and random forest reduced roughly 540 V-J features to under 15, which were used in a naive Bayes classifier (R e1071). TCRdb redid the processing of the public reads, applying fastp at Q25 and MiXCR, and retained in-frame beta chains. Every CDR3 protein is listed once, alongside the most common genes and DNA of its rows. The authors' filters were not applied to this entry. The sample yields 400,000 to 500,000 distinct CDR3 sequences; approximately 15% were counted once. The biggest ten clones account for 15% to 20% of the sample.

The investigation overall reported the following: Most expanded thyroid clonotypes (frequency above 0.001) were also found in blood, which suggests that blood repertoires may mirror thyroid immune responses. A model built on a 13 V-J signature distinguished ophthalmopathy from stable hyperthyroidism, reaching roughly 88% sensitivity and around 81% specificity in cross-validation and 80%/75% in testing. In validation, the model predicted progression to ophthalmopathy a median of 6.5 months before onset, with around 70% sensitivity and about 72% specificity. Sample size was not statistically predetermined, and blinding of investigators to group allocation was not performed.

The junction carries 12 bases between V and J, which are trimmed by 5 bases and 2 bases respectively. The CDR3 covers 14 residues, taking in both the cysteine and the phenylalanine. Solely the CDR3 DNA is kept, with 42 bases framed from the first base. According to the germline V gene (reference sequence), CDR1 reads SEHNR and CDR2 reads FQNEAQ. Graves' hyperthyroidism was defined as stable when no progression to ophthalmopathy occurred over 18 months of follow-up. The hyperthyroidism patients were between 18 and 65 years old and newly diagnosed, with a disease duration of less than 2 months. Patients with uncontrolled infections, other autoimmune diseases, pregnancy or lactation were excluded. Clinical symptoms, serum thyroxine and TRAb, thyroid ultrasound, and orbital computed tomography formed the basis for the diagnoses. Ficoll-Paque density gradient centrifugation was used to isolate PBMCs from about 9.4 ml of fresh peripheral blood. Total RNA was extracted with Trizol reagent, and quality was checked on an Agilent 2100 Bioanalyzer.

This receptor was identified in a woman younger than 30 with Graves' hyperthyroidism. The chain is made from TRBV7-9 and TRBJ1-1; no D segment can be confidently identified. The material sequenced was blood. The CDR3 loop reads CASSQSGVNTEAFF. In nucleotide form, the sequence is TGTGCCAGCAGCCAAAGCGGGGTTAACACTGAAGCTTTCTTT.